These 27 T cell receptor beta chains were all obtained from the same sample, sequenced in a study of identical twins. TCRdb passed the 5' RACE reads through MiXCR, listing each CDR3 protein once. Of approximately 530,000 distinct CDR3 sequences in the sample, about a fifth are singletons; the top ten hold around 0.48%. These data also featured in a second study, about yellow fever vaccine responses in identical twins.

Sequences were obtained from CD4+ T cells sorted from blood. The receptors come from a woman between 18 and 30 years old in good health.

In its sample, this clonotype was seen a few times. CDR3 coding DNA: TGTGCCAGCAGCCAGCTTTCTAATAGCGGGGCTGGGGAGACCCAGTACTTC. Translation: CASSQLSNSGAGETQYF. The gene calls are TRBV5-6 and TRBJ2-5; 8 bases line up with TRBD2. Germline CDR1 reads SGHDT; CDR2 reads YYEEEE. The trim removed 4 bases at V and 5 bases at J, leaving 16 bases unmatched. The CDR3 loop spans 17 amino acids.

This clonotype appeared a few times. This sequence joins TRBV19 and TRBJ2-3; D may be TRBD2 (7 bases). V was cut by 5 bases and J by 1 base, with 22 bases left in between. The CDR3 length is 18 residues. The germline V gene encodes CDR1 LNHDA and CDR2 SQIVND (reference sequence). The CDR3 here is CASSSHAIGGLGTDTQYF. CDR3 bases: TGTGCCAGTAGTTCACACGCAATCGGGGGGCTTGGCACAGATACGCAGTATTTT.

This clonotype was detected a few times. V and J are TRBV12-3 or TRBV12-4 and TRBJ2-1, with 12 nucleotides matching TRBD2. The CDR3 runs to 17 residues. V was pared by 3 bases and J by 9 bases, with 12 bases of the junction left unmatched. The CDR3 DNA sequence: TGTGCCAGCAGTTTTCAGGGGCTAGCGGGAGGGCCGGGTGAGCAGTTCTTC. It specifies CASSFQGLAGGPGEQFF.

The V gene is TRBV5-1, the J gene TRBJ2-1; 9 bases agree with TRBD2. Germline lookup yields CDR1 SGHRS and CDR2 YFSETQ. The CDR3 spans 16 residues. The V and J ends lost 4 bases and 5 bases, in that order; junction bases with no gene match: 10. DNA of the CDR3: TGCGCCAGCAGCCCCATCGGACTAGCGCGAAACAATGAGCAGTTCTTC. Amino acid sequence: CASSPIGLARNNEQFF.

This chain links TRBV4-1 with TRBJ2-1, with TRBD1 matching 7 bases. V gave up 0 bases and J gave up 9 bases; unmatched junction bases: 5. There are 14 residues in the CDR3. CDR1 is MGHRA, CDR2 YSYEKL, per germline. The CDR3 nucleotides are TGCGCCAGCAGCCAAGATGGGAACAGGGGTGAGCAGTTCTTC. Amino acids: CASSQDGNRGEQFF.

This clonotype was counted between two and nine times. The chain uses TRBV6-2 or TRBV6-3 and TRBJ2-1; the match to TRBD2 covers 10 bases. Germline loops: CDR1 MNHEY, CDR2 SVGEGT. J gave up 7 bases and V 6 bases, and 9 bases lay outside the gene matches. The CDR3 consists of 15 residues. CDR3 nucleotide sequence: TGTGCCAGCAGCCCTAGCGGGAGTCCGAGGAATGAGCAGTTCTTC. Its translation is CASSPSGSPRNEQFF.

This clonotype was seen more than once but under ten times. The V gene is TRBV12-3 or TRBV12-4, the J gene TRBJ2-1, with 10 bases lining up with TRBD2. The junction had 0 bases not matched to a gene; V was cut back by 0 bases and J by 1 base. The CDR3 contains 16 residues. DNA for the CDR3: TGTGCCAGCAGTTTAGCTAGCGGGAGGTCCTACAATGAGCAGTTCTTC. Protein: CASSLASGRSYNEQFF.

In DNA, the CDR3 is TGTGCCAGCAGCCAAGCGTCTACTAGATGGCAGTTCTTC. Encoded protein: CASSQASTRWQFF. The chain is built from TRBV4-2 and TRBJ2-1, with a weak D call TRBD2 (5 bases). V lost 1 base, J lost 12 bases, and 13 bases lay in between. The CDR3 sequence is 13 residues long. Germline values: CDR1 LGHNA, CDR2 YNFKEQ.

This clonotype has a handful of counts. The chain carries TRBV15 and TRBJ2-3, with 7 nucleotides matching TRBD2. Germline V gives CDR1 LNHNV, CDR2 YYDKDF (reference sequence). The CDR3 sequence is 14 residues long. Losses at the gene ends were 1 base for V and 7 bases for J; bases not matched to a gene: 5. CDR3 DNA sequence: TGTGCCACCAGCAGAGTAGCGGGCGGGAATACGCAGTATTTT. Protein: CATSRVAGGNTQYF. Based on the CDR3 plus reference TRBV15 and TRBJ2-3, the full variable domain is DAMVIQNPRYQVTQFGKPVTLSCSQTLNHNVMYWYQQKSSQAPKLLFHYYDKDFNNEADTPDNFQSRRPNTSFCFLDIRSPGLGDTAMYLCATSRVAGGNTQYFGPGTRLTVL.

This chain links TRBV9 with TRBJ2-7, with TRBD1 matching 7 bases. V trimming: 3 bases; J trimming: 10 bases; junction bases outside the gene matches: 16. There are 15 residues in the CDR3. CDR1 is SGDLS, CDR2 YYNGEE, per germline. DNA for the CDR3: TGTGCCAGCAGCGCGGAGACAGGGATCTCTCGGGGTCAGTACTTC. The encoded protein is CASSAETGISRGQYF.

The chain has TRBV6-5 and TRBJ2-1, with 12 bases matching TRBD2. CDR1 MNHEY and CDR2 SVGAGI come from the germline V gene. J was trimmed by 3 bases and V by 2 bases; bases with no gene match: 5. The CDR3 consists of 17 residues. CDR3 coding DNA: TGTGCCAGCAGTTACCGCACTAGCGGGAGGAGCTACAATGAGCAGTTCTTC. This gives the protein CASSYRTSGRSYNEQFF.

This clonotype was seen only a few times. The rearrangement joins TRBV21-1 to TRBJ2-1; the table's D call, TRBD2, was not checked against the DNA. TRBV21-1 is a pseudogene locus. The CDR3 totals 15 residues. The CDR3 region is CASSKGTSGTDEQFF. The CDR3 coding sequence is TGTGCCAGCAGCAAAGGGACTAGCGGGACGGATGAGCAGTTCTTC.

This clonotype was seen a few times. The chain is built from TRBV27 and TRBJ2-1; 9 bases match TRBD1. Germline CDR1 is MNHEY and CDR2 is SMNVEV (reference sequence). The CDR3 is 17 amino acids. V was clipped by 4 bases and J by 5 bases; unmatched bases: 12. The CDR3 sequence: CASSSDRLDRGNNEQFF. As DNA, the CDR3 is TGTGCCAGCAGTTCCGACCGGCTGGACAGGGGCAACAATGAGCAGTTCTTC.

The V and J genes are TRBV20-1 and TRBJ1-6, with TRBD1 identical over 8 bases. Germline CDR1 reads DFQATT; CDR2 reads SNEGSKA (reference sequence). This CDR3 region has 15 residues. V dropped 3 bases and J dropped 5; count of bases not matched to a gene: 6. Here the CDR3 DNA reads TGCAGTGCTAGCCCCCGGACAGGGAATAATTCACCCCTCCACTTT. Translated: CSASPRTGNNSPLHF.

The chain has TRBV5-1 and TRBJ2-7; 8 positions match TRBD2. The junction had 9 bases not matched to a gene; V was cut back by 4 bases and J by 12 bases. The CDR3 loop spans 12 amino acids. Germline assignment: CDR1 SGHRS and CDR2 YFSETQ. This CDR3 reads CASSTEALAGYF. DNA of the CDR3: TGCGCCAGCAGCACCGAGGCCCTAGCGGGGTACTTC.

The V call is TRBV18, the J call TRBJ2-1, with 14 nucleotides matching TRBD2. The CDR3 has 16 amino acids. The V and J ends lost 5 bases and 6 bases, in that order; junction bases with no gene match: 6. The germline V gene has CDR1 KGHSH and CDR2 LQKENI. CDR3 DNA sequence: TGTGCCAGCTCATCCTTGACTAGCGGGAGGGCCAATGAGCAGTTCTTC. Protein: CASSSLTSGRANEQFF.

This clonotype appeared once. V usage is TRBV5-1 and J usage is TRBJ2-5; a weak D match, TRBD1 (6 bases). V was shortened by 3 bases and J by 3 bases, with 12 bases between the two germline ends. Per germline, CDR1 SGHRS and CDR2 YFSETQ. The CDR3 contains 14 residues. The CDR3 DNA reads TGCGCCAGCAGCTCTGGATGGACAGAAGAGACCCAGTACTTC. Its translation: CASSSGWTEETQYF.

The J gene is TRBJ2-5, the V gene TRBV27; D is undetermined. V lost 2 bases and J lost 3, with 13 bases in between. The CDR3 is 15 residues long. Germline V gene data show CDR1 as MNHEY and CDR2 as SMNVEV (reference sequence). CDR3 DNA sequence: TGTGCCAGCAGTTTAAGGTCTGTCTTGAAAGAGACCCAGTACTTC. Amino acid sequence: CASSLRSVLKETQYF.

The chain links TRBV2 to TRBJ2-7, with 8 bases aligning to TRBD1. CDR3 size: 18 residues. The trim removed 7 bases at V and 9 bases at J, leaving 26 bases unmatched. The V gene's germline CDR1 is SNHLY and CDR2 FYNNEI. CDR3 residues: CASTSGTGGIVGGIRQYF. As DNA, the CDR3 is TGTGCCAGCACCTCCGGGACAGGTGGTATTGTGGGTGGGATCCGGCAGTACTTC.

This chain joins TRBV7-9 and TRBJ2-1; TRBD1 aligns across 9 bases. Germline CDR1 SEHNR, CDR2 FQNEAQ (reference sequence). J was trimmed by 7 bases and V by 5 bases; bases with no gene match: 12. The CDR3 consists of 16 residues. The CDR3 reads CASSPQDRGEWNEQFF. The CDR3 DNA reads TGTGCCAGCAGCCCCCAGGACAGGGGAGAATGGAATGAGCAGTTCTTC.

J is TRBJ2-5 and V is TRBV7-9, with D perhaps matching TRBD1 (5 bases). The germline CDR1 and CDR2 sequences are SEHNR and FQNEAQ (reference sequence). V was clipped by 1 base and J by 0 bases, with 12 bases between them. This CDR3 has 16 residues. Here the CDR3 reads CASSLDKTVYQETQYF. In DNA, the CDR3 is TGTGCCAGCAGCTTAGATAAGACAGTGTACCAAGAGACCCAGTACTTC.

The rearrangement uses TRBV12-3 or TRBV12-4 and TRBJ2-2, with 13 bases that match TRBD2. V trimming: 6 bases; J trimming: 2 bases; junction bases outside the gene matches: 6. This CDR3 is 17 amino acids long. The CDR3: CASSKGLAGTNTGELFF. For the CDR3, the DNA is TGTGCCAGCAGCAAGGGACTAGCGGGGACCAACACCGGGGAGCTGTTTTTT.

V and J are TRBV12-3 or TRBV12-4 and TRBJ1-1, with D possibly being TRBD1 (5 bases). This CDR3 has 14 amino acids. V was trimmed by 2 bases and J by 2 bases, leaving 9 bases between them. The CDR3 sequence: CASSLSGSNTEAFF. The CDR3, as DNA: TGTGCCAGCAGTTTATCAGGGAGTAACACTGAAGCTTTCTTT.

The CDR3 spells CASSLGQGARLAEAFF. Here the CDR3 DNA reads TGTGCCAGCAGTTTAGGCCAGGGGGCTAGGTTGGCTGAAGCTTTCTTT. This chain uses TRBV12-3 or TRBV12-4 with TRBJ1-1, with TRBD1 matching 8 bases. Germline trimming cut 1 base from V and 6 bases from J; bases unmatched to any gene: 10. CDR3 size: 16 residues.

V usage is TRBV3-1 and J usage is TRBJ2-7; D gene ambiguous. With 0 bases removed from V and 9 bases from J, the gap between germline ends came to 15 bases. Looked up from germline, CDR1 is LGHDT and CDR2 is YNNKEL (reference sequence). The CDR3 runs 14 residues. The CDR3 region has the DNA TGTGCCAGCAGCCAAGATTCCCTGCTACCCGCGCAGTACTTC. Residues: CASSQDSLLPAQYF.

The table lists this clonotype with a few counts. The gene calls are TRBV4-1 and TRBJ2-1; possibly TRBD2 for D (6 bases). The CDR3 has 17 amino acids. Trimming stripped 5 bases from V and 1 base from J, with 18 bases between. The V gene's germline CDR1 is MGHRA and CDR2 YSYEKL. CDR3 loop: CASSSRVGDLSYNEQFF. The CDR3, as DNA: TGCGCCAGCAGCTCCCGCGTAGGGGACTTATCCTACAATGAGCAGTTCTTC.

This clonotype turned up a few times. The V call is TRBV20-1, the J call TRBJ1-5; the match to TRBD1 covers 10 bases. Germline V CDR1 and CDR2: DFQATT, SNEGSKA (reference sequence). This CDR3 spans 17 amino acids. Germline trimming cut 1 base from V and 7 bases from J; bases unmatched to any gene: 13. DNA of the CDR3: TGCAGTGCTAGAGCTCCCGGACAGGGGGGGGAAGGGCAGCCCCAGCATTTT. Translated: CSARAPGQGGEGQPQHF.